These 10 T cell receptor beta chains share one sample of origin, sequenced in a study of blood T cell repertoires in COVID-19 (dated by TCRdb to between 2020 and 2021). Libraries were constructed by the immunoSEQ multiplex PCR assay. TCRdb provides this immuneACCESS table in a form limited to in-frame rearrangements. Some clones are lacking; in checked studies, under half of them reflect an unresolved V gene, and why the rest are absent is not known. This sample comprises about 74,000 clones, under 95% of them detected only once. About 1.5% of the sample lies in the top ten. Sequenced: peripheral blood. The receptors stem from a man aged 45-60 years with acute or convalescent COVID-19.

The chain couples TRBV19 to TRBJ1-5; D remains unclear. Trimming left V 1 base short and J 7 bases short, with 5 bases between. This CDR3 is 12 amino acids long. CDR1 and CDR2 from the germline V gene are LNHDA and SQIVND (reference sequence). CDR3 coding DNA: TGTGCCAGTAGTATAGGGGAGCAGCCCCAGCATTTT. Translation gives CASSIGEQPQHF.

This rearrangement joins TRBV7-9 to TRBJ2-2; 9 nucleotides agree with TRBD1. Trimming took 5 bases from V and 7 from J; bases not matched to a gene: 11. The CDR3 is 16 amino acids. Germline V gene data show CDR1 as SEHNR and CDR2 as FQNEAQ (reference sequence). The DNA for the CDR3 is TGTGCCAGCAGCCTAGGAAAACAGGGGGCAAGCGGGGAGCTGTTTTTT. Protein sequence: CASSLGKQGASGELFF.

The gene calls are TRBV19 and TRBJ1-2; a possible D gene is TRBD1 (6 bases). This CDR3 spans 12 amino acids. Deletions cut 4 bases from V and 13 bases from J, with 16 bases between. Per germline, CDR1 LNHDA and CDR2 SQIVND (reference sequence). CDR3 in DNA: TGTGCCAGTAGTACAAACCCAGGGGCTCCCACCTTC. Translation gives CASSTNPGAPTF.

About this clone itself: Other DNA sequences in this specimen translate into the identical CDR3. The genes are TRBV5-1 and TRBJ2-3; maybe TRBD2 (6 bases). There are 15 residues in the CDR3. The germline V and J ends were trimmed by 0 bases and 0 bases, with 8 bases remaining between them. CDR1 SGHRS and CDR2 YFSETQ come from the germline V gene. The CDR3 here is CASSLGGTSTDTQYF. The CDR3 DNA is TGCGCCAGCAGCTTGGGCGGGACTAGCACAGATACGCAGTATTTT.

This chain connects TRBV29-1 to TRBJ2-5; weak D call: TRBD2 (6 bases). V dropped 4 bases and J dropped 2 bases, with 11 bases sitting between them. The germline CDR1 and CDR2 sequences are SQVTM and ANQGSEA. CDR3 size: 13 residues. DNA for the CDR3: TGCAGCGTTGTTGGAGGGATTCAAGAGACCCAGTACTTC. Translation gives CSVVGGIQETQYF.

The rearrangement joins TRBV9 to TRBJ2-5, with D unclear. The germline V and J ends were trimmed by 4 bases and 4 bases, with 20 bases remaining between them. The CDR3 loop spans 16 amino acids. The germline V gene encodes CDR1 SGDLS and CDR2 YYNGEE. The CDR3: CASSLRPPPRIETQYF. As DNA, the CDR3 is TGTGCCAGCAGCTTACGTCCTCCGCCTAGGATAGAGACCCAGTACTTC.

V and J are TRBV5-1 and TRBJ2-3, with TRBD2 matching 11 bases. Germline trimming cut 6 bases from V and 2 bases from J; bases unmatched to any gene: 5. The CDR3 extends over 15 amino acids. Germline CDR1 reads SGHRS; CDR2 reads YFSETQ. CDR3 protein: CASNLAGGLTDTQYF. As DNA, the CDR3 is TGCGCCAGCAACCTAGCGGGGGGCCTCACAGATACGCAGTATTTT.

The rearrangement uses TRBV19 and TRBJ2-3, with 7 bases lining up with TRBD2. V dropped 3 bases and J dropped 0; count of bases not matched to a gene: 12. Per germline, CDR1 LNHDA and CDR2 SQIVND (reference sequence). The length of the CDR3 is 18 residues. The CDR3 sequence is CASSMDPWGGVSTDTQYF. In DNA, the CDR3 is TGTGCCAGTAGTATGGACCCGTGGGGGGGGGTAAGCACAGATACGCAGTATTTT. The complete variable domain, with remaining parts taken from reference TRBV19 and TRBJ2-3, reads DGGITQSPKYLFRKEGQNVTLSCEQNLNHDAMYWYRQDPGQGLRLIYYSQIVNDFQKGDIAEGYSVSREKKESFPLTVTSAQKNPTAFYLCASSMDPWGGVSTDTQYFGPGTRLTVL.

The count of this clone is one. This rearrangement joins TRBV7-9 to TRBJ2-7; D remains unclear. Germline V lookup: CDR1 SEHNR, CDR2 FQNEAQ (reference sequence). The CDR3 has 13 residues. With 2 bases removed from V and 3 bases from J, the gap between germline ends came to 8 bases. CDR3 in DNA: TGTGCCAGCAGCTTATTTGCGGACTACGAGCAGTACTTC. As protein: CASSLFADYEQYF.

There are a few counts of this clone. V is TRBV6-1 and J is TRBJ1-5; 7 bases map to TRBD1. Trimming took 2 bases from V and 2 from J; bases not matched to a gene: 3. The CDR3 is 15 residues long. Germline CDR1 and CDR2: MNHNS and SASEGT. CDR3 DNA sequence: TGTGCCAGCAGTGAAAGGGGGCACGGCAATCAGCCCCAGCATTTT. Its protein product is CASSERGHGNQPQHF.